Listed here are 4 T cell receptor beta chains from one sample, sequenced in a study of blood T cell repertoires in COVID-19. The assay was immunoSEQ multiplex PCR, and TCRdb's table has in-frame clones only and misses some. The top ten clones hold about 2.7% of a sample with roughly 150,000 clones, roughly 86% of them seen once. The sample comprised peripheral blood. Every receptor here comes from an elderly woman with COVID-19, enrolled during active disease.

The rearrangement joins TRBV7-9 to TRBJ1-1, with D tentatively TRBD1 (5 bases). The CDR3 spans 15 residues. Trimming removed 6 bases at V and 4 bases at J, with 18 bases between. Germline V gene data show CDR1 as SEHNR and CDR2 as FQNEAQ (reference sequence). The CDR3, as DNA: TGTGCCAGCAGGCCCGGTGGAGGGGTGCCCACTGAAGCTTTCTTT. Amino acid sequence: CASRPGGGVPTEAFF.

The rearrangement links TRBV9 to TRBJ2-2, with D maybe TRBD2 (6 bases). The CDR3 covers 15 residues. CDR1 and CDR2 from the germline V gene are SGDLS and YYNGEE. Trimming stripped 0 bases from V and 3 bases from J, with 9 bases between. The CDR3, as DNA: TGTGCCAGCAGCGTAGGCTGGGGGGACACCGGGGAGCTGTTTTTT. Protein product: CASSVGWGDTGELFF.

The genes are TRBV24-1 and TRBJ2-7; no firm D call. V dropped 6 bases and J dropped 3 bases, with 5 bases sitting between them. Per the germline V gene, CDR1 is KGHDR and CDR2 is SFDVKD. This CDR3 region has 11 residues. CDR3 nucleotides: TGTGCCACCAGTCACAACTACGAGCAGTACTTC. It yields the protein CATSHNYEQYF.

The chain employs TRBV6-2 or TRBV6-3 and TRBJ2-7; 13 nucleotides match TRBD2. CDR3 length: 17 residues. V gave up 4 bases and J gave up 4 bases; unmatched junction bases: 10. CDR1 and CDR2 from the germline V gene are MNHEY and SVGEGT. The CDR3 DNA reads TGTGCCAGCAGTTCCGAAGGACTAGCGGGAGTGCGGTACGAGCAGTACTTC. Protein sequence: CASSSEGLAGVRYEQYF.